The 21 T cell receptor beta chains presented below share a single source sample, sequenced in a study of blood T cell repertoires in COVID-19. Assay: immunoSEQ multiplex PCR; the TCRdb copy retains only in-frame clones and omits some. Of hundreds of thousands of clones in the sample, 87% were seen once. Sample: PBMCs or T cells enriched from blood (not recorded which). Receptors were obtained from a woman in her forties or fifties who had recovered from COVID-19.

This chain links TRBV4-1 with TRBJ1-6, with D perhaps TRBD1 (6 bases). The V gene lost 3 bases and the J gene lost 8 bases, with 11 bases spanning the gap. The CDR3 length is 14 residues. CDR1 is MGHRA, CDR2 YSYEKL, per germline. CDR3 DNA sequence: TGCGCCAGCAGCCAGACAGGCCTTTATTCACCCCTCCACTTT. Its protein is CASSQTGLYSPLHF.

The chain carries TRBV7-2 and TRBJ1-3; TRBD1 is a possible D gene (5 bases). Germline loops: CDR1 SGHTA, CDR2 FQGNSA. Trimming stripped 6 bases from V and 0 bases from J, with 12 bases between. The CDR3 sequence is 15 residues long. In nucleotides, the CDR3 is TGTGCCAGCAGGGAGGGACTGTCCTCTGGAAACACCATATATTTT. Its protein product is CASREGLSSGNTIYF.

The gene calls are TRBV7-6 and TRBJ1-1; D not resolved. The CDR3 runs to 14 residues. V was cut by 1 base and J by 2 bases, with 8 bases left in between. The V gene's germline CDR1 is SGHVS and CDR2 FNYEAQ. In nucleotides, the CDR3 is TGTGCCAGCAGCTTAGGTGCGGCAAACACTGAAGCTTTCTTT. Residues: CASSLGAANTEAFF. The full variable domain, in which reference TRBV7-6 and TRBJ1-1 provide the parts outside the CDR3, is GAGVSQSPRYKVTKRGQDVALRCDPISGHVSLYWYRQALGQGPEFLTYFNYEAQQDKSGLPNDRFSAERPEGSISTLTIQRTEQRDSAMYRCASSLGAANTEAFFGQGTRLTVV.

This clone was observed a single time. The rearrangement uses TRBV14 and TRBJ1-1; 8 positions match TRBD1. The CDR3 loop spans 18 amino acids. The V segment lost 5 bases and the J segment 2 bases; nucleotides outside the gene matches: 16. Germline values: CDR1 SGHDN, CDR2 FVKESK. The CDR3, as DNA: TGTGCCAGCAGCACCACAGGGGGTAGTTTGATGTCCAACACTGAAGCTTTCTTT. This gives the protein CASSTTGGSLMSNTEAFF.

CDR3 bases: TGTGCCAGCAGCCAGTTCGGGCAGGGGAAATATGGCTACACCTTC. It translates to CASSQFGQGKYGYTF. This rearrangement joins TRBV3-1 (or the pseudogene TRBV3-2) to TRBJ1-2, with D perhaps TRBD1 (6 bases). CDR1 is LGHDT, CDR2 YNNKEL, per germline (reference sequence). The CDR3 extends over 15 amino acids. V dropped 3 bases and J dropped 5 bases, with 16 bases sitting between them.

V usage is TRBV7-9 and J usage is TRBJ1-1; D possibly corresponds to TRBD1 (6 bases). The CDR3 covers 17 residues. The V and J ends lost 1 base and 5 bases respectively, with 20 bases between them. Looked up from germline, CDR1 is SEHNR and CDR2 is FQNEAQ (reference sequence). The CDR3 is CASSLGMGLGRGTEAFF. CDR3 bases: TGTGCCAGCAGCTTAGGTATGGGGCTCGGCAGGGGAACTGAAGCTTTCTTT.

This clone was recorded once. The chain links TRBV2 to TRBJ2-2, with a possible D match to TRBD1 (5 bases). Germline assignment: CDR1 SNHLY and CDR2 FYNNEI. This CDR3 spans 14 amino acids. The germline V and J ends were trimmed by 9 bases and 8 bases, with 19 bases remaining between them. In DNA form, the CDR3 reads TGTGCCAGTGGGCAGGGATTCCTGATAGGGGAGCTGTTTTTT. Translating it yields CASGQGFLIGELFF.

This clone was picked up one time. The gene calls are TRBV29-1 and TRBJ1-3, with 12 bases identical to TRBD1. The CDR3 is 13 amino acids. From germline, CDR1 is SQVTM and CDR2 ANQGSEA. J gave up 6 bases and V 6 bases, and 3 bases lay outside the gene matches. The CDR3 protein is CSVGTGGLNTIYF. The CDR3 DNA reads as TGCAGCGTCGGGACAGGGGGCTTAAACACCATATATTTT.

This clone has just one count. The V call is TRBV25-1, the J call TRBJ1-6; weak D call: TRBD1 (5 bases). The length of the CDR3 is 13 residues. CDR1 MGHDK and CDR2 SYGVNS come from the germline V gene. V dropped 6 bases and J dropped 8 bases, with 11 bases sitting between them. The CDR3: CASRSQGDSPLHF. CDR3 nucleotides: TGTGCCAGCAGATCGCAAGGGGATTCACCCCTCCACTTT.

The rearrangement links TRBV7-9 to TRBJ1-2; the D gene is possibly TRBD1 (6 bases). The ends were cut back, 2 bases at V and 6 bases at J, with 7 bases in the middle. The CDR3 runs to 12 residues. The V gene's germline CDR1 is SEHNR and CDR2 FQNEAQ (reference sequence). Here the CDR3 reads CASSLPGDGYTF. The CDR3 DNA reads as TGTGCCAGCAGCTTACCAGGGGATGGCTACACCTTC.

The chain recombines TRBV28 with TRBJ1-2, with D possibly matching TRBD1 (6 bases). CDR3 length: 15 residues. Germline V gene lookup returns CDR1 MDHEN and CDR2 SYDVKM. Trimming stripped 2 bases from V and 6 bases from J, with 16 bases between. The CDR3 DNA reads TGTGCCAGCAGTTTAAGCCCTACAGGGCCTCATGGCTACACCTTC. Protein sequence: CASSLSPTGPHGYTF.

J is TRBJ1-2 and V is TRBV3-1 (or the pseudogene TRBV3-2), with TRBD1 matching over 7 bases. The germline V gene encodes CDR1 LGHDT and CDR2 YNNKEL (reference sequence). This CDR3 spans 15 amino acids. V was pared by 5 bases and J by 2 bases, with 8 bases of the junction left unmatched. The CDR3 sequence is CASSTRDSRNYGYTF. CDR3 sequence (DNA): TGTGCCAGCAGCACTCGGGACAGTAGAAACTATGGCTACACCTTC.

J is TRBJ1-1 and V is TRBV5-5, with 7 positions matching TRBD1. The V gene's germline CDR1 is SGHKS and CDR2 YYEKEE (reference sequence). The CDR3 extends over 15 amino acids. J was trimmed by 4 bases and V by 6 bases; bases with no gene match: 12. The CDR3 DNA follows: TGTGCCAGCATCGTTTCGACAGGGCGTTCCACTGAAGCTTTCTTT. Its protein product is CASIVSTGRSTEAFF.

The J gene is TRBJ1-2, the V gene TRBV11-2; D uncertain. This CDR3 contains 14 residues. Germline CDR1 and CDR2: SGHAT and FQNNGV. The V end lost 3 bases, the J end lost 3 bases, and 11 bases lay between the germline ends. CDR3 residues: CASSFSLEDYGYTF. CDR3 nucleotides: TGTGCCAGCAGCTTCTCCTTAGAGGACTATGGCTACACCTTC. The variable domain in full, completed from reference TRBV11-2 and TRBJ1-2, reads EAGVAQSPRYKIIEKRQSVAFWCNPISGHATLYWYQQILGQGPKLLIQFQNNGVVDDSQLPKDRFSAERLKGVDSTLKIQPAKLEDSAVYLCASSFSLEDYGYTFGSGTRLTVV.

This chain uses TRBV5-6 with TRBJ1-6; D possibly corresponds to TRBD1 (5 bases). The CDR3 length is 17 residues. The germline gives CDR1 SGHDT, CDR2 YYEEEE. V dropped 3 bases and J dropped 1 base, with 14 bases sitting between them. The CDR3, as DNA: TGTGCCAGCAGCTGGGGCGGCTTGGGGTCCTATAATTCACCCCTCCACTTT. Residues: CASSWGGLGSYNSPLHF.

The V and J genes are TRBV5-1 and TRBJ1-3; 8 bases match TRBD1. J was trimmed by 4 bases and V by 3 bases; bases with no gene match: 6. CDR3 length: 15 amino acids. Germline CDR1 and CDR2: SGHRS and YFSETQ. The DNA of the CDR3 is TGCGCCAGCAGCTCGTGGACAGGGTCCGGAAACACCATATATTTT. Translation: CASSSWTGSGNTIYF.

The genes are TRBV19 and TRBJ1-2; possibly TRBD1 for D (5 bases). V was cut by 6 bases and J by 4 bases, with 12 bases left in between. The germline CDR1 and CDR2 sequences are LNHDA and SQIVND (reference sequence). The CDR3 contains 13 residues. The CDR3 DNA reads TGTGCCAGTAGGATAACAGGCGTCTATGGCTACACCTTC. Its translation: CASRITGVYGYTF.

This clone was recorded once. The rearrangement joins TRBV30 to TRBJ1-6, with 8 bases aligning to TRBD1. Germline CDR1 GTSNPN, CDR2 SVGIG (reference sequence). The trim removed 3 bases at V and 6 bases at J, leaving 10 bases unmatched. The CDR3 extends over 16 amino acids. Written as DNA, the CDR3 is TGTGCCTGGAGGTACTACAGGGACAGGCGTAATTCACCCCTCCACTTT. This translates into CAWRYYRDRRNSPLHF.

This chain connects TRBV19 to TRBJ1-1; TRBD1 matches at 7 bases. The length of the CDR3 is 11 residues. J was trimmed by 10 bases and V by 11 bases; bases with no gene match: 10. Germline V gene data show CDR1 as LNHDA and CDR2 as SQIVND (reference sequence). The CDR3: CAGGTEGGAFF. Written as DNA, the CDR3 is TGTGCCGGTGGGACAGAGGGAGGAGCTTTCTTT.

V is TRBV5-1 and J is TRBJ1-6, with D tentatively TRBD1 (5 bases). CDR1 is SGHRS and CDR2 is YFSETQ in the germline V gene. The CDR3 totals 15 residues. V dropped 4 bases and J dropped 9 bases, with 17 bases sitting between them. The CDR3 DNA reads TGCGCCAGCAGCCCCGGGGGGTCCTCCAGTTCACCCCTCCACTTT. This encodes CASSPGGSSSSPLHF.

The rearrangement uses TRBV20-1 and TRBJ1-3; a weak D match, TRBD1 (5 bases). Trimming removed 3 bases at V and 4 bases at J, with 10 bases between. This CDR3 is 13 amino acids long. The germline V gene has CDR1 DFQATT and CDR2 SNEGSKA (reference sequence). The DNA of the CDR3 is TGCAGTGCTAGTCAGGGAACAGGAAACACCATATATTTT. Protein sequence: CSASQGTGNTIYF.